The rows below give T cell receptor beta chains drawn from one sample of a study of response to subunit inactivated influenza vaccine. MiXCR, run by TCRdb on the RT-PCR reads, gives a single entry per CDR3 protein. The sample has about 190,000 distinct CDR3 sequences, 13% to 15% seen once. Sequencing was performed on CD8+ T cells sorted from PBMCs, taken 5 days after vaccination. The source of these receptors is a man over 45 who received an inactivated influenza vaccine. Both conserved end residues are part of each CDR3. A D gene is named only where the DNA matches it firmly. Size values are once, few and many counts, or a class for expanded clones, and some rows have none.

v_gene	d_gene	j_gene	abundance	CDR3nt	CDR3aa
TRBV20-1	TRBD1	TRBJ2-7	.	TGCAGTGCGGACCGGACAGGCAGCTACGAGCAGTACTTC	CSADRTGSYEQYF
TRBV29-1	.	TRBJ2-1	few	TGCACCATAGGACAGTACAATGAGCAGTTCTTC	CTIGQYNEQFF
TRBV7-9	TRBD1	TRBJ1-1	.	TGTGCCAGCAGCACACCAGGGGGCACCGGGAACACTGAAGCTTTCTTT	CASSTPGGTGNTEAFF
TRBV7-9	TRBD1	TRBJ2-1	many	TGTGCCAGCGGACAGGGGAACAATGAGCAGTTCTTC	CASGQGNNEQFF
TRBV4-2	TRBD2	TRBJ2-7	few	TGTGCCAGCAGTCAGGACGGACTAGCGGGAGGAAGCGAGCAGTACTTC	CASSQDGLAGGSEQYF
TRBV6-2/TRBV6-3	.	TRBJ2-1	.	TGTGCCAGCAGTTACTCGCGGCAGCAGATCTACAATGAGCAGTTCTTC	CASSYSRQQIYNEQFF
TRBV9	.	TRBJ2-1	.	TGTGCCAGCAGCGTAGGGGCGGGTTTATCCTACAATGAGCAGTTCTTC	CASSVGAGLSYNEQFF
TRBV7-9	TRBD1	TRBJ1-6	few	TGTGCCAGCAGCTACGGACAGGGGGCTTATTCACCCCTCCACTTT	CASSYGQGAYSPLHF
TRBV7-9	TRBD2	TRBJ2-3	many	TGTGCCAGCAGCAGGGTAGCGGGGGGTGCAGATACGCAGTATTTT	CASSRVAGGADTQYF
TRBV7-2	TRBD2	TRBJ2-1	many	TGTGCCAGCTATACACGCGGGGGTGAGCAGTTCTTC	CASYTRGGEQFF
TRBV29-1	.	TRBJ2-5	.	TGCAGCGTTGAAGAAATCAGAGTAGAGGCCCAGTACTTC	CSVEEIRVEAQYF
TRBV4-3	.	TRBJ2-3	once	TGCGCCAGCAGCCAAGACGTTCGTAGGGGCACAGATACGCAGTATTTT	CASSQDVRRGTDTQYF
TRBV6-1	TRBD1	TRBJ1-4	.	TGTGCCAGCAGTCCCGACAGGGGTAAACTGTTTTTT	CASSPDRGKLFF
TRBV5-6	.	TRBJ1-1	few	TGTGCCAGCAGCTTGGGCTCCGGAGACAAAGCTTTCTTT	CASSLGSGDKAFF
TRBV20-1	.	TRBJ2-7	.	TGCAGTGCTAGAGACCACCAATCCTACGAGCAGTACTTC	CSARDHQSYEQYF
TRBV6-1	TRBD2	TRBJ2-3	.	TGTGCCAGCAGCCCCCTCGCGGGACTAGCGGCAGATACGCAGTATTTT	CASSPLAGLAADTQYF
TRBV7-9	TRBD1	TRBJ2-5	few	TGTGCCAGCAGCCCCAGAGGGGGGACAGGGAAGACCCAGTACTTC	CASSPRGGTGKTQYF
TRBV7-9	.	TRBJ2-5	.	TGTGCCAGCAGCTTAGCCACGGAGACCCAGTACTTC	CASSLATETQYF
TRBV20-1	TRBD2	TRBJ2-7	many	TGCAGTGCAGAACCGGGACTAGCGGGCGAGCAGTACTTC	CSAEPGLAGEQYF
TRBV12-3/TRBV12-4	.	TRBJ2-5	few	TGTGCCAGCCGGACTGGATACCAAGAGACCCAGTACTTC	CASRTGYQETQYF